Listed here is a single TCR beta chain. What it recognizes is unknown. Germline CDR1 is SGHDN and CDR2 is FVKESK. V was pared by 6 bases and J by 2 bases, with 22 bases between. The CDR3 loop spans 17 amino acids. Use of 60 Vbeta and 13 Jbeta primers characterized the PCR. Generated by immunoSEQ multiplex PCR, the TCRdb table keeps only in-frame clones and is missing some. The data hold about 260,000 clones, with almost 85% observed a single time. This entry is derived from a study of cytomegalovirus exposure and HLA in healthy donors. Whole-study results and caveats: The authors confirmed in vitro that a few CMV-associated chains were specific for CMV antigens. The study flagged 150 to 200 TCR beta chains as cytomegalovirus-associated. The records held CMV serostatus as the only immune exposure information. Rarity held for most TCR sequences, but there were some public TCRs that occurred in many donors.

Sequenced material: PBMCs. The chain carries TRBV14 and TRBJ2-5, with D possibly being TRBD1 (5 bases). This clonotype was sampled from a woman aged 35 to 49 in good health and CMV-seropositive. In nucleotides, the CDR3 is TGTGCCAGCAGTCCGCCTGGGGCGACCCAGAGGCAAGAGACCCAGTACTTC. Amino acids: CASSPPGATQRQETQYF.